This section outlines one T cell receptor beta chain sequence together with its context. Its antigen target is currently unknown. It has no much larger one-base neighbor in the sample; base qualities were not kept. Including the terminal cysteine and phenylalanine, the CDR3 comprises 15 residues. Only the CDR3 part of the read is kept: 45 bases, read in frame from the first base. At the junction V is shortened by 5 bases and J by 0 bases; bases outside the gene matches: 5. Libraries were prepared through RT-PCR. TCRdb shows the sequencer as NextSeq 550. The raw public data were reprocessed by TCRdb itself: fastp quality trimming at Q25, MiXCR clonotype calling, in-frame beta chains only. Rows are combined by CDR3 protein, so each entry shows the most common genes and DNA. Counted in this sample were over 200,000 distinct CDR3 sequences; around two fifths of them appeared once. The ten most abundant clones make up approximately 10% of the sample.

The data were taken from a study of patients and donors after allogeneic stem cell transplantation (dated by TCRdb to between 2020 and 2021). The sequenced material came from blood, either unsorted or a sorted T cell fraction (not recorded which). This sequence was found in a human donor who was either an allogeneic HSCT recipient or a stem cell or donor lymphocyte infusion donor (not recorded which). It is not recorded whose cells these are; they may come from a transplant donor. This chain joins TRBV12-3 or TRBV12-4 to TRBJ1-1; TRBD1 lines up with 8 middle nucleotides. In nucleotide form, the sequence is TGTGCCAGCAGTCAGGACAGGGCAATGAACACTGAAGCTTTCTTT. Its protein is CASSQDRAMNTEAFF.